Presented here are 6 T cell receptor beta chains from one specimen sequenced in a study of Graves' ophthalmopathy and Graves' hyperthyroidism. The TCR beta CDR3 regions underwent amplification from RNA transcripts. A first-round RT-PCR used HTBI primers, followed by a second-round multiplex PCR. TCRdb reanalysed the multiplex PCR reads using MiXCR and keeps one entry per CDR3 protein. The sample contains about 740,000 distinct CDR3 sequences, 35% to 50% of which appear only once. Sequencing was done on a sample of peripheral blood. These TCRs come from an adult man with Graves' ophthalmopathy.

The chain uses TRBV25-1 and TRBJ2-3; D possibly corresponds to TRBD2 (6 bases). The V gene's germline CDR1 is MGHDK and CDR2 SYGVNS. The V gene lost 6 bases and the J gene lost 1 base, with 14 bases spanning the gap. The CDR3 is 15 residues long. CDR3 bases: TGTGCCAGCAGACGGGGCAGGGAGGGCACAGATACGCAGTATTTT. Protein: CASRRGREGTDTQYF.

The genes are TRBV6-5 and TRBJ2-5, with 12 bases identical to TRBD2. Germline trimming cut 4 bases from V and 5 bases from J; bases unmatched to any gene: 5. Germline V CDR1 and CDR2: MNHEY, SVGAGI. CDR3 length equals 15 residues. The CDR3 DNA sequence: TGTGCCAGCAGTTCCCCTAGCGGGGGGGCTGAGACCCAGTACTTC. Amino acids: CASSSPSGGAETQYF.

V and J are TRBV7-9 and TRBJ1-1; D remains ambiguous. V was clipped by 3 bases and J by 11 bases, with 19 bases between them. This CDR3 is 14 amino acids long. Looked up from germline, CDR1 is SEHNR and CDR2 is FQNEAQ (reference sequence). CDR3 DNA: TGTGCCAGCAGCTTGGAAGCTGAGGAGTTGAGGGCTTTCTTT. This encodes CASSLEAEELRAFF.

In this sample, this clonotype turned up many times. The chain has TRBV11-2 and TRBJ1-2; D not certain. The CDR3 consists of 14 residues. Trimming shortened V by 5 bases and J by 7 bases, and 17 bases separated the two germline ends. The germline V gene has CDR1 SGHAT and CDR2 FQNNGV. The CDR3 DNA reads as TGTGCCAGCAGCCTCCGGGATTTAAACGGTGGCTACACCTTC. Translation: CASSLRDLNGGYTF.

J is TRBJ2-2 and V is TRBV25-1; tentatively, D is TRBD1 (5 bases). Germline CDR1 reads MGHDK; CDR2 reads SYGVNS. V was cut by 6 bases and J by 2 bases, with 13 bases left in between. There are 15 residues in the CDR3. CDR3 in DNA: TGTGCCAGCAGCCCCGACAGCTTTAACACCGGGGAGCTGTTTTTT. As protein: CASSPDSFNTGELFF.

To note about this clonotype: It may be a read error: a sequence one base away is much more abundant. The V call is TRBV10-2, the J call TRBJ1-6, with D perhaps matching TRBD1 (5 bases). Germline V CDR1 and CDR2: WSHSY, SAAADI. Deletions cut 6 bases from V and 8 bases from J, with 14 bases between. The CDR3 totals 14 residues. In DNA, the CDR3 is TGCGCCAGCAGCGCCGGGACGGACGATTCACCCCTCCACTTT. It is translated as CASSAGTDDSPLHF.